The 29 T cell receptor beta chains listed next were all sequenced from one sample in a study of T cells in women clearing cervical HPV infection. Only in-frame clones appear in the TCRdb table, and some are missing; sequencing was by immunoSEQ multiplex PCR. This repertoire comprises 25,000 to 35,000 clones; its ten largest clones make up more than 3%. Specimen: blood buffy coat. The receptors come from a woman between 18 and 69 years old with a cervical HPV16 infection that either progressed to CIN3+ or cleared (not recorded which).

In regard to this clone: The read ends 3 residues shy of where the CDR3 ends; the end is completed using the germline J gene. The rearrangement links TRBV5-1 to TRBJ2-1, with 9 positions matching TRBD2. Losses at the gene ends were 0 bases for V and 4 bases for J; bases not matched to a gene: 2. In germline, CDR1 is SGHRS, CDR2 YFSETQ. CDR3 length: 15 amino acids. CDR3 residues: CASSLGLAEYNEQFF. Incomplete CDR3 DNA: TGCGCCAGCAGCTTGGGACTAGCGGAGTACAATGAG.

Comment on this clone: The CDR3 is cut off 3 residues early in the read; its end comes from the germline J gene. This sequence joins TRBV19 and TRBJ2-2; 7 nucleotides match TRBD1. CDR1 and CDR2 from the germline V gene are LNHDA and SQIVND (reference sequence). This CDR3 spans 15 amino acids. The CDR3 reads CASMGDSSYNSPLFF. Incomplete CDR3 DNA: TGTGCCAGTATGGGGGACAGCTCCTATAATTCACCG.

The CDR3: CAWSPRLGSPLFF. CDR3 bases read: TGTGCCTGGAGTCCTCGCCTAGGATCACCG. The chain recombines TRBV30 with TRBJ2-2; D is undetermined. The read ends 3 residues early relative to the CDR3; the germline J gene fills the gap. This CDR3 is built from 13 residues. Germline lookup yields CDR1 GTSNPN and CDR2 SVGIG (reference sequence).

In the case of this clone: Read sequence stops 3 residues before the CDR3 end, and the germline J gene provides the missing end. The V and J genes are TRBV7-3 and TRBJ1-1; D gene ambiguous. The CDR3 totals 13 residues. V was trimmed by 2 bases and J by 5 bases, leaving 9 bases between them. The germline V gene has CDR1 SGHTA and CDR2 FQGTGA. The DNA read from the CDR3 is TGTGCCAGCAGCTTAGGGCAGAGAACTGAA. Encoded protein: CASSLGQRTE. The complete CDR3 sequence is CASSLGQRTEAFF.

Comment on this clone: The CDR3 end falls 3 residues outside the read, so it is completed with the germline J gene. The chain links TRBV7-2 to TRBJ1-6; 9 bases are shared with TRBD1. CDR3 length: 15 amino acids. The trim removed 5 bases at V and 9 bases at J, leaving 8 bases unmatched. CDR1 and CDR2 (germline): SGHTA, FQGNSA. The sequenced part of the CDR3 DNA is TGTGCCAGCAGCACAGGGACAGGGCGGGGTTCACCC. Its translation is CASSTGTGRGSP. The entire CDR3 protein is CASSTGTGRGSPLHF.

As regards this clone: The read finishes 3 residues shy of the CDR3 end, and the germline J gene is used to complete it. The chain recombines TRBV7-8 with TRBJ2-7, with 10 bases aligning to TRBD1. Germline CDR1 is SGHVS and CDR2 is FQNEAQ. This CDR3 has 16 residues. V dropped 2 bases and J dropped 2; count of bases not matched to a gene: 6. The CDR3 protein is CASSLPPGQGTYEQYF. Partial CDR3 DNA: TGTGCCAGCAGCTTACCCCCGGGACAGGGGACCTACGAG.

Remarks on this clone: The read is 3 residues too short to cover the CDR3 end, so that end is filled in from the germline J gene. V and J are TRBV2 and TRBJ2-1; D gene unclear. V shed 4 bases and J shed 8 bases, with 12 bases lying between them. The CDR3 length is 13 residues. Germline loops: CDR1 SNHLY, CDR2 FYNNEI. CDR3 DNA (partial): TGTGCCAGCAGTGGAGAAGGGTTGGATGAG. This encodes CASSGEGLDE. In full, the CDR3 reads CASSGEGLDEQFF.

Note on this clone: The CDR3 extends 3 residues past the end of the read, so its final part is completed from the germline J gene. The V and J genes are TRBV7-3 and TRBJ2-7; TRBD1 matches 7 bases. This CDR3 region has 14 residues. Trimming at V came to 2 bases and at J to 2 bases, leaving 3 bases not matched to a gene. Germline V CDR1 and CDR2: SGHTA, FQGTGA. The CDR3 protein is CASSLFQGAYEQYF. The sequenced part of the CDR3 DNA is TGTGCCAGCAGCTTATTTCAGGGGGCCTACGAG.

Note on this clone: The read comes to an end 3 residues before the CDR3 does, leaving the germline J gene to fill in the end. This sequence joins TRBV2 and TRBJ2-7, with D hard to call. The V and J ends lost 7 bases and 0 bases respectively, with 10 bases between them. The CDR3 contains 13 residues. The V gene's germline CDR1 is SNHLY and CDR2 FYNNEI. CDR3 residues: CASKVGSSYEQYF. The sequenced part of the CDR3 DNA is TGTGCCAGCAAGGTGGGCAGCTCCTACGAG.

CDR3 protein: CASSLEPQGNVLTF. The sequenced part of the CDR3 DNA is TGTGCCAGCAGCTTAGAACCTCAGGGCAACGTC. The genes are TRBV13 and TRBJ2-6, with D possibly being TRBD1 (5 bases). The CDR3 end lies 3 residues beyond the end of the read and is filled in from the germline J gene. This CDR3 contains 14 residues. Germline assignment: CDR1 PRHDT and CDR2 FYEKMQ (reference sequence). V lost 1 base, J lost 9 bases, and 10 bases lay in between. The whole variable domain, remainder taken from reference TRBV13 and TRBJ2-6, is AAGVIQSPRHLIKEKRETATLKCYPIPRHDTVYWYQQGPGQDPQFLISFYEKMQSDKGSIPDRFSAQQFSDYHSELNMSSLELGDSALYFCASSLEPQGNVLTFGAGSRLTVL.

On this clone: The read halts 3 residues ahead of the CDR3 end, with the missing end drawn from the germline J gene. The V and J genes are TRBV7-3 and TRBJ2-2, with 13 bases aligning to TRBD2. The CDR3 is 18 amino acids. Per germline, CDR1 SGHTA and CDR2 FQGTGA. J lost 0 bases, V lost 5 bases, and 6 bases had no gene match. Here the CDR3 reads CASSLSGTSGANTGELFF. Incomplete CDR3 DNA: TGTGCCAGCAGCCTATCCGGGACTAGCGGGGCGAACACCGGGGAG.

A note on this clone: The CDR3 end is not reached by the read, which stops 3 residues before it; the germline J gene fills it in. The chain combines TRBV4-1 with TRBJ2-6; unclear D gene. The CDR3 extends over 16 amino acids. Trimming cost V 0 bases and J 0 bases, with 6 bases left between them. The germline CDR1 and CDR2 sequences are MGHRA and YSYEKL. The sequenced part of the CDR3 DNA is TGCGCCAGCAGCCAAGATATTAGCTCTGGGGCCAACGTC. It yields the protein CASSQDISSGANV. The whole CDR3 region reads CASSQDISSGANVLTF.

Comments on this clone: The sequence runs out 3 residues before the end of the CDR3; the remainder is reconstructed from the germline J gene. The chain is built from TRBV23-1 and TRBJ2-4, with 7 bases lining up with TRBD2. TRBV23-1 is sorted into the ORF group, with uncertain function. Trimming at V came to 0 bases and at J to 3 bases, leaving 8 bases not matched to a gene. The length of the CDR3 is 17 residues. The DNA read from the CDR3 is TGCGCCAGCAGTCAATCGTCCGGGGACTATGACAAAAACATT. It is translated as CASSQSSGDYDKNI. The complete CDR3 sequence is CASSQSSGDYDKNIQYF.

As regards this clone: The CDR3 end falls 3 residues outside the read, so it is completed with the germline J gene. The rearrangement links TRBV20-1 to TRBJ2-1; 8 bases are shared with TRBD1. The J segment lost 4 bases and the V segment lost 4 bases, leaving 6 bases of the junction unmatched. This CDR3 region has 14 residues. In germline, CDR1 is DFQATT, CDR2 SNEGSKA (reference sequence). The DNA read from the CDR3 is TGCAGTGCTAACCAGGGGGCGTCTTACAATGAG. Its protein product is CSANQGASYNE. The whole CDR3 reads CSANQGASYNEQFF.

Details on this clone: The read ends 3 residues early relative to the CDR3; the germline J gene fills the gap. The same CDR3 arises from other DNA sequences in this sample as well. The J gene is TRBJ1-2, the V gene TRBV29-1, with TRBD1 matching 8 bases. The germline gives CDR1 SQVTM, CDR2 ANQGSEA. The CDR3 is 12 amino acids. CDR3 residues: CSVDQGAVGYTF. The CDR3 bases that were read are TGCAGCGTTGACCAGGGGGCTGTAGGA.

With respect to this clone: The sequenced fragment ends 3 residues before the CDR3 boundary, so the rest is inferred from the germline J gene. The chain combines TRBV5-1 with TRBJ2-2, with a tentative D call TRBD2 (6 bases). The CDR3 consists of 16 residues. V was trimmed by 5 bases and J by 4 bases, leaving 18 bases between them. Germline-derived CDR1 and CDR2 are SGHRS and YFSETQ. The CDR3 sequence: CASRVVPTSPTGELFF. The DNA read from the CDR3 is TGCGCCAGCAGGGTTGTACCGACTAGTCCCACCGGGGAG.

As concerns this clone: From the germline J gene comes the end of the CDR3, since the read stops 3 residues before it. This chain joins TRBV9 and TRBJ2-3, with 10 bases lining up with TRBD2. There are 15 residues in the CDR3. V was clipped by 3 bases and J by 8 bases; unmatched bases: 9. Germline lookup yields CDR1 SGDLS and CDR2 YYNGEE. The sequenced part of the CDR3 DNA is TGTGCCAGCAGCGCTGTAGCGGGGGGTAGGTCTACG. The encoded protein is CASSAVAGGRST. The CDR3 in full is CASSAVAGGRSTQYF.

CDR3 DNA, as far as it was read: TGTGCCAGCCACAGAGAGGGCGAAAAA. This encodes CASHREGEK. The entire CDR3 is CASHREGEKLFF. This sequence joins TRBV7-9 and TRBJ1-4; D is unclear. Coverage ceases 3 residues before the CDR3 finishes, and the germline J gene fills in the end. Trimming pared 8 bases from V and 8 bases from J, leaving 12 bases between. The germline CDR1 and CDR2 sequences are SEHNR and FQNEAQ (reference sequence). The CDR3 has 12 amino acids.

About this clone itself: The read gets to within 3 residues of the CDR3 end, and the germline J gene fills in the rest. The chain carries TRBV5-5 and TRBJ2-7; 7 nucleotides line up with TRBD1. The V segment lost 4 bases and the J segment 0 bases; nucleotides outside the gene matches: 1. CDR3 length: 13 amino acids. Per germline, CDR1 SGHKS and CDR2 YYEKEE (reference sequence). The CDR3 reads CASSGQDSYEQYF. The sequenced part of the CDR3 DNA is TGTGCCAGCAGCGGACAGGACTCCTACGAG. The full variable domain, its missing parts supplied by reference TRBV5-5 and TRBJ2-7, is DAGVTQSPTHLIKTRGQQVTLRCSPISGHKSVSWYQQVLGQGPQFIFQYYEKEERGRGNFPDRFSARQFPNYSSELNVNALLLGDSALYLCASSGQDSYEQYFGPGTRLTVT.

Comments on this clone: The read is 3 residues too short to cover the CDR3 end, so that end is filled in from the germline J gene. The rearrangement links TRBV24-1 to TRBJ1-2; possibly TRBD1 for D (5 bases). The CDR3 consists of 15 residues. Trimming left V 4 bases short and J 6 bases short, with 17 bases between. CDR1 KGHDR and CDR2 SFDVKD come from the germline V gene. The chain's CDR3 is CATSETPGRDDGYTF. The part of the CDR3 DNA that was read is TGTGCCACCAGTGAAACCCCGGGCAGGGATGATGGC.

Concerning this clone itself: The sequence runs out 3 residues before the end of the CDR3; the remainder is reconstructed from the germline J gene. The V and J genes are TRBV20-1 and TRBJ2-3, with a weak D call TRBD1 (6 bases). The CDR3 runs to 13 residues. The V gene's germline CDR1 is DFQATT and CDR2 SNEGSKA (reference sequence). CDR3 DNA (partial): TGCAGTGCTAGAAAGGTGGGACAAGAGACG. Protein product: CSARKVGQET. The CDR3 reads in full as CSARKVGQETQYF.

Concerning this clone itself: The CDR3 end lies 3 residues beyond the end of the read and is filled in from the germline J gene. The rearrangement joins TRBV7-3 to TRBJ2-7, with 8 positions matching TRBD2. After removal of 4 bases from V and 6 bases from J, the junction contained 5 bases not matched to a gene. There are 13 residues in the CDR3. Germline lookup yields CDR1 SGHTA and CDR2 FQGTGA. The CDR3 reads CASSSRGGLEQYF. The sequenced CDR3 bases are TGTGCCAGCAGCTCTCGGGGGGGGCTCGAG.

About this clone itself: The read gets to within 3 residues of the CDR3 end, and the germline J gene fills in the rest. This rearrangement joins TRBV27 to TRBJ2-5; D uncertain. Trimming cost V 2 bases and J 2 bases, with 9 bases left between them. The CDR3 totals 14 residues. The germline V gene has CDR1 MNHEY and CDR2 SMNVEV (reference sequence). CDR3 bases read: TGTGCCAGCAGTTTAACTCGGTTGCAAGAGACC. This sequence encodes CASSLTRLQET. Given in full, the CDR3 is CASSLTRLQETQYF.

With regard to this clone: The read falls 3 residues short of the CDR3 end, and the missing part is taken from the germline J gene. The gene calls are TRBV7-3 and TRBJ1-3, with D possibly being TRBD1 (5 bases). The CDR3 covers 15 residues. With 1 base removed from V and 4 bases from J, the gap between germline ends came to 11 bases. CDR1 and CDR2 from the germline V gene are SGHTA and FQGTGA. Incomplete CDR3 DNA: TGTGCCAGCAGCTTAAAGGCGGGGGACGGAAACACC. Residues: CASSLKAGDGNT. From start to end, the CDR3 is CASSLKAGDGNTIYF.

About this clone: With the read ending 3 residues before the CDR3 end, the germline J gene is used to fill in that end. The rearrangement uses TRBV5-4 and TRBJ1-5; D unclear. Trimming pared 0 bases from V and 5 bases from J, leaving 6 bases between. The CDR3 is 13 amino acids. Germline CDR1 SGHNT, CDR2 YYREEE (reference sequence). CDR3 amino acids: CASSLGADQPQHF. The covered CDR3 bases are TGTGCCAGCAGCTTGGGGGCTGATCAGCCC. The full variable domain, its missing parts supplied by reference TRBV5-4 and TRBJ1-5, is ETGVTQSPTHLIKTRGQQVTLRCSSQSGHNTVSWYQQALGQGPQFIFQYYREEENGRGNFPPRFSGLQFPNYSSELNVNALELDDSALYLCASSLGADQPQHFGDGTRLSIL.

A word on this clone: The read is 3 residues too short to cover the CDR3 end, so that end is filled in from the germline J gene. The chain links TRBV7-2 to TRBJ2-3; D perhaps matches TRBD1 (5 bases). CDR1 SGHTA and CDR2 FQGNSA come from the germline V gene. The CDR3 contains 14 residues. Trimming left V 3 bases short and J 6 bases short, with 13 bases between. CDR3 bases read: TGTGCCAGCAGCTTCTGGCAGGGAATGGATACG. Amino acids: CASSFWQGMDT. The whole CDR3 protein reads CASSFWQGMDTQYF. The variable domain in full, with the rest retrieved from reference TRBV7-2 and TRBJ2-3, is GAGVSQSPSNKVTEKGKDVELRCDPISGHTALYWYRQSLGQGLEFLIYFQGNSAPDKSGLPSDRFSAERTGGSVSTLTIQRTQQEDSAVYLCASSFWQGMDTQYFGPGTRLTVL.

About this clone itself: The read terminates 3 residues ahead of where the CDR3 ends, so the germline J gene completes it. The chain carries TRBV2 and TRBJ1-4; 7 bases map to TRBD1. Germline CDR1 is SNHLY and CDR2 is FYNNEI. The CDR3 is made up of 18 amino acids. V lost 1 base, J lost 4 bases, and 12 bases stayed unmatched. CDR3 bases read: TGTGCCAGCAGTGAAGTGGTGGACAGGACCCTTATTAATGAAAAA. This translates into CASSEVVDRTLINEK. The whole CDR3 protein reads CASSEVVDRTLINEKLFF.

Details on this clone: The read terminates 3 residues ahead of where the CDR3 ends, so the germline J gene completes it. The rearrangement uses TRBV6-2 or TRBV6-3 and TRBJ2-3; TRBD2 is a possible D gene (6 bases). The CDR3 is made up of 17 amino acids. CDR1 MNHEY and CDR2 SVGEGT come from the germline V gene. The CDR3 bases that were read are TGTGCCAGCAGTTACTCATTAACCCGGGCCTCGGGGGAGACG. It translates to CASSYSLTRASGET. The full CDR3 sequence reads CASSYSLTRASGETQYF.

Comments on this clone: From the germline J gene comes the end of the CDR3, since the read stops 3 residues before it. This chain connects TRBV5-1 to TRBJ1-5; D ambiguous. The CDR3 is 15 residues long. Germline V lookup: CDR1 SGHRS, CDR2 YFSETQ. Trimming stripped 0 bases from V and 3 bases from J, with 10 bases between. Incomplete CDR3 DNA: TGCGCCAGCAGCTTGGGAGGTTTCACCAATCAGCCC. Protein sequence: CASSLGGFTNQP. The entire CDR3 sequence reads CASSLGGFTNQPQHF.